These 8 T cell receptor beta chains share one sample of origin, sequenced in a study of cytomegalovirus exposure and HLA in healthy donors. With 60 Vbeta and 13 Jbeta primers, the PCR was carried out. Here immunoSEQ multiplex PCR was the method, and the copy in TCRdb shows in-frame clones only, minus some. The sample lists approximately 69,000 clones, roughly three quarters occurring once. Specimen: PBMCs. These receptors all come from a man between 18 and 29 years old in good health and CMV-seronegative.

This sequence joins TRBV7-8 and TRBJ1-3; D possibly corresponds to TRBD1 (5 bases). Germline loops: CDR1 SGHVS, CDR2 FQNEAQ. V lost 2 bases to trimming and J lost 3 bases, with 11 bases between them. This CDR3 is 15 amino acids long. The CDR3 DNA reads TGTGCCAGCAGCTTATCTGGGACTAATGGAAACACCATATATTTT. Protein: CASSLSGTNGNTIYF.

The chain employs TRBV5-1 and TRBJ1-1; the match to TRBD1 covers 9 bases. CDR1 is SGHRS and CDR2 is YFSETQ in the germline V gene. After removal of 4 bases from V and 9 bases from J, the junction contained 13 bases not matched to a gene. There are 15 residues in the CDR3. CDR3 in amino acids: CASSPQVGQGVKAFF. CDR3 nucleotides: TGCGCCAGCAGCCCCCAAGTGGGACAGGGAGTAAAAGCTTTCTTT. Supplemented by reference TRBV5-1 and TRBJ1-1, the full variable domain reads KAGVTQTPRYLIKTRGQQVTLSCSPISGHRSVSWYQQTPGQGLQFLFEYFSETQRNKGNFPGRFSGRQFSNSRSEMNVSTLELGDSALYLCASSPQVGQGVKAFFGQGTRLTVV.

This clone has just one count. This rearrangement joins TRBV2 to TRBJ2-7; 7 nucleotides line up with TRBD2. Germline V lookup: CDR1 SNHLY, CDR2 FYNNEI. V was clipped by 9 bases and J by 0 bases; unmatched bases: 8. The CDR3 contains 14 residues. This chain's CDR3 is CASTGTIPSYEQYV. The CDR3 DNA reads as TGTGCCAGTACCGGGACTATTCCCTCCTACGAGCAGTACGTC.

The V gene is TRBV5-4, the J gene TRBJ2-5; 7 bases are a match to TRBD1. The CDR3 covers 15 residues. Germline assignment: CDR1 SGHNT and CDR2 YYREEE (reference sequence). V lost 0 bases to trimming and J lost 2 bases; unmatched junction nucleotides: 4. The CDR3 coding sequence is TGTGCCAGCAGCTTGGGCAACAGGGGACAAGAGACCCAGTACTTC. It codes for CASSLGNRGQETQYF.

The chain uses TRBV7-2 and TRBJ1-2; maybe TRBD1 (5 bases). CDR3 length: 16 residues. Germline CDR1 is SGHTA and CDR2 is FQGNSA. Trimming took 1 base from V and 1 from J, leaving 13 bases between them. In DNA, the CDR3 is TGTGCCAGCAGCTTAGGGGGTGGGGCAGTTAACTATGGCTACACCTTC. This translates into CASSLGGGAVNYGYTF.

The CDR3 loop is CASSVRWTSGGASYNEQFF. The CDR3 region has the DNA TGTGCCAGCAGTGTTCGCTGGACTAGCGGGGGGGCCTCCTACAATGAGCAGTTCTTC. The chain recombines TRBV2 with TRBJ2-1; TRBD2 matches 15 bases. The V gene end was trimmed by 4 bases and the J gene end by 0 bases; junction bases not matched to a gene: 7. The germline gives CDR1 SNHLY, CDR2 FYNNEI. This CDR3 is built from 19 residues.

The V call is TRBV6-1, the J call TRBJ2-3, with D possibly TRBD2 on 7 matching bases. The CDR3 loop spans 16 amino acids. CDR1 is MNHNS, CDR2 SASEGT, per germline. The germline V and J ends were trimmed by 4 bases and 2 bases, with 16 bases remaining between them. The CDR3 loop is CASSGMWGGNTDTQYF. The CDR3 nucleotides are TGTGCCAGCAGTGGGATGTGGGGGGGCAACACAGATACGCAGTATTTT.

The chain couples TRBV7-8 to TRBJ1-2; TRBD1 is a possible D gene (6 bases). The CDR3 spans 12 residues. Trimming took off 4 bases at V and 4 bases at J, with 7 bases between the two ends. CDR1 is SGHVS, CDR2 FQNEAQ, per germline. The CDR3 is CASSSQGYGYTF. In nucleotides, the CDR3 is TGTGCCAGCAGCTCACAGGGCTATGGCTACACCTTC.